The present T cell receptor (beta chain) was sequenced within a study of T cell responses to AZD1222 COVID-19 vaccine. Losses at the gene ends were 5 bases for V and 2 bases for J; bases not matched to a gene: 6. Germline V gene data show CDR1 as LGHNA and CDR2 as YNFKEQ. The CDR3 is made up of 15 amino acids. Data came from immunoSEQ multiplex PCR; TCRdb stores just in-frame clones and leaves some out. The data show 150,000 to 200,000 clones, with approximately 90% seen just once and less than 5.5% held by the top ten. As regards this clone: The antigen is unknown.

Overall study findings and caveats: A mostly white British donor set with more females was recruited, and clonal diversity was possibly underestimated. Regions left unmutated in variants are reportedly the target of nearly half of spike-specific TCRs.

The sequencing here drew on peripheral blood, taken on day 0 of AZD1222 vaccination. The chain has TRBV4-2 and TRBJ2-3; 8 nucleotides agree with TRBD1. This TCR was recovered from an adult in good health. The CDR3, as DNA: TGTGCCAGCAGCGCAACCAGGGGGCACACAGATACGCAGTATTTT. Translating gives CASSATRGHTDTQYF.